Presented here are 24 T cell receptor beta chains from one specimen sequenced in a study of shared clonotypes between healthy human individuals (dated by TCRdb to about 2020). The receptor library was made with the immunoSEQ multiplex PCR assay. The clones in this table, taken by TCRdb from immuneACCESS, are in-frame only. Not every clone is retained; where verified, under half of the shortfall comes from an unresolved V gene, and the cause of the rest is unknown. This sample gives some 1.5 million clones in total; roughly 95% of them show up just once. Of the sample, roughly 1.2% falls within the top ten clones. Sequencing was performed on naive CD4+ T cells sorted from blood. Read against the paper, the sample's cell subset or site label means: CD45RA+ positively selected. The receptors originated from a man aged 25 to 40 in good health.

Of note for this clone: Sequence at one end of the junction differs from germline and may be a read error. The rearrangement joins TRBV28 to TRBJ2-7, with D perhaps TRBD2 (5 bases). Per germline, CDR1 MDHEN and CDR2 SYDVKM. CDR3 length equals 11 residues. This CDR3 is CASSPGLGLSF. The CDR3 bases are TGTGCCAGCAGTCCCGGACTCGGCCTCTCTTTC.

The chain has TRBV5-1 and TRBJ2-1; the match to TRBD2 covers 7 bases. Losses at the gene ends were 0 bases for V and 7 bases for J; bases not matched to a gene: 10. The CDR3 is made up of 16 amino acids. Germline V CDR1 and CDR2: SGHRS, YFSETQ. CDR3: CASSLDSPQGGNEQFF. DNA of the CDR3: TGCGCCAGCAGCTTGGACTCTCCTCAGGGAGGGAATGAGCAGTTCTTC.

This chain joins TRBV18 and TRBJ2-7; D ambiguous. V lost 5 bases and J lost 2, with 13 bases in between. This CDR3 spans 14 amino acids. Germline values: CDR1 KGHSH, CDR2 LQKENI. The CDR3 loop reads CASSSTEPTYEQYF. Written as DNA, the CDR3 is TGTGCCAGCTCATCCACTGAACCCACCTACGAGCAGTACTTC.

The chain joins TRBV30 to TRBJ2-5; 12 bases agree with TRBD2. CDR3 length equals 16 residues. With V trimmed by 3 bases and J by 2 bases, 7 bases remained unmatched. Germline CDR1 GTSNPN, CDR2 SVGIG (reference sequence). The CDR3, as DNA: TGTGCCTGGAGGATGGGTGGACTAGCGGGACAAGAGACCCAGTACTTC. This codes for CAWRMGGLAGQETQYF.

The CDR3 bases are TGTGCCAGCAGCTTAACCCCAACTAGCGGGATAGGAGAGACCCAGTACTTC. Its protein is CASSLTPTSGIGETQYF. The J gene is TRBJ2-5, the V gene TRBV7-8; TRBD2 agrees at 10 bases. The V segment lost 2 bases and the J segment 4 bases; nucleotides outside the gene matches: 10. Germline V gene lookup returns CDR1 SGHVS and CDR2 FQNEAQ. The CDR3 has 17 amino acids.

For the CDR3, the DNA is TGTGCCAGCAGCCACGGGACTAGCGGGAGAAATGAGCAGTTCTTC. Translated, it gives CASSHGTSGRNEQFF. J is TRBJ2-1 and V is TRBV28, with TRBD2 matching over 14 bases. The CDR3 length is 15 residues. Germline-derived CDR1 and CDR2 are MDHEN and SYDVKM. After removal of 6 bases from V and 7 bases from J, the junction contained 5 bases not matched to a gene.

The chain carries TRBV2 and TRBJ2-5; tentatively, D is TRBD2 (5 bases). Per germline, CDR1 SNHLY and CDR2 FYNNEI. V was pared by 6 bases and J by 0 bases, with 11 bases between. This CDR3 is built from 14 residues. The CDR3 region is CASSRTANQETQYF. In nucleotides, the CDR3 is TGTGCCAGCAGCCGGACTGCTAACCAAGAGACCCAGTACTTC.

The genes are TRBV11-2 and TRBJ1-1, with D possibly being TRBD1 (5 bases). Germline CDR1 and CDR2: SGHAT and FQNNGV. V was trimmed by 4 bases and J by 6 bases, leaving 24 bases between them. The CDR3 covers 17 residues. CDR3: CASSSGTGANFNPEAFF. In DNA, the CDR3 is TGTGCCAGCAGCTCGGGTACTGGGGCCAATTTTAACCCTGAAGCTTTCTTT.

V gene TRBV28 combines with J gene TRBJ1-1; D not resolved. CDR3 size: 14 residues. Between the trimmed V and J ends, which lost 5 bases and 1 base, there was a span of 11 bases. The germline V gene encodes CDR1 MDHEN and CDR2 SYDVKM. The CDR3 DNA follows: TGTGCCAGCAGTCCCCAGGTTTCGAACACTGAAGCTTTCTTT. The encoded protein is CASSPQVSNTEAFF.

The genes are TRBV9 and TRBJ2-7; possibly TRBD1 for D (6 bases). Trimming pared 2 bases from V and 1 base from J, leaving 16 bases between. The CDR3 consists of 16 residues. In germline, CDR1 is SGDLS, CDR2 YYNGEE. This CDR3 is CASSVAGGGGSYEQYF. CDR3 sequence (DNA): TGTGCCAGCAGCGTGGCTGGGGGCGGTGGATCCTACGAGCAGTACTTC.

The chain joins TRBV2 to TRBJ1-5, with no clear D. The germline V gene encodes CDR1 SNHLY and CDR2 FYNNEI. V lost 0 bases and J 5 bases, leaving 8 bases between the germline ends. The CDR3 runs 14 residues. The CDR3, as DNA: TGTGCCAGCAGTGAAGCACGGTTTGATCAGCCCCAGCATTTT. It translates to CASSEARFDQPQHF.

The chain couples TRBV7-2 to TRBJ1-5, with a possible D match to TRBD1 (5 bases). Germline V gene sequence: CDR1 SGHTA, CDR2 FQGNSA. The CDR3 contains 13 residues. The ends were cut back, 3 bases at V and 6 bases at J, with 9 bases in the middle. DNA for the CDR3: TGTGCCAGCAGCTTCGAGGGGAGTCAGCCCCAGCATTTT. Its translation: CASSFEGSQPQHF.

The chain links TRBV9 to TRBJ2-1, with 7 bases that match TRBD1. This CDR3 has 15 amino acids. Germline CDR1 reads SGDLS; CDR2 reads YYNGEE. V trimming: 0 bases; J trimming: 3 bases; junction bases outside the gene matches: 3. The CDR3 sequence: CASSVAPGGYNEQFF. In DNA form, the CDR3 reads TGTGCCAGCAGCGTAGCTCCAGGGGGCTACAATGAGCAGTTCTTC. The variable domain in full, with the rest retrieved from reference TRBV9 and TRBJ2-1, is DSGVTQTPKHLITATGQRVTLRCSPRSGDLSVYWYQQSLDQGLQFLIQYYNGEERAKGNILERFSAQQFPDLHSELNLSSLELGDSALYFCASSVAPGGYNEQFFGPGTRLTVL.

The chain recombines TRBV27 with TRBJ2-1; TRBD2 matches 11 bases. J gave up 4 bases and V 2 bases, and 7 bases lay outside the gene matches. The germline gives CDR1 MNHEY, CDR2 SMNVEV (reference sequence). The CDR3 runs 17 residues. The CDR3 region has the DNA TGTGCCAGCAGTTTACTCGCAACTAGCGGGAGTTACAATGAGCAGTTCTTC. Its protein is CASSLLATSGSYNEQFF.

Comments on this clone: Other DNA sequences within the sample encode an identical CDR3. This chain links TRBV6-1 with TRBJ1-2; D not resolved. V was clipped by 0 bases and J by 5 bases, with 7 bases between them. Germline V CDR1 and CDR2: MNHNS, SASEGT. This CDR3 spans 13 amino acids. In DNA, the CDR3 is TGTGCCAGCAGTGAAGCAGGCGGATATGGCTACACCTTC. Its translation is CASSEAGGYGYTF.

This chain connects TRBV5-4 to TRBJ2-2, with TRBD1 as a possible D gene (5 bases). The CDR3 runs to 16 residues. V gave up 1 base and J gave up 0 bases, with 10 bases separating them. Germline CDR1 and CDR2: SGHNT and YYREEE (reference sequence). CDR3 coding DNA: TGTGCCAGCAGCTTGTCCCACAGGACGAACACCGGGGAGCTGTTTTTT. It encodes CASSLSHRTNTGELFF.

V usage is TRBV6-5 and J usage is TRBJ1-1; 9 bases line up with TRBD1. Trimming at V came to 5 bases and at J to 5 bases, leaving 6 bases not matched to a gene. This CDR3 region has 14 residues. Germline assignment: CDR1 MNHEY and CDR2 SVGAGI. The chain's CDR3 is CASSEQGAMTEAFF. CDR3 coding DNA: TGTGCCAGCAGTGAACAGGGGGCAATGACTGAAGCTTTCTTT.

The chain joins TRBV7-9 to TRBJ2-7; D remains ambiguous. From germline, CDR1 is SEHNR and CDR2 FQNEAQ (reference sequence). Trimming removed 2 bases at V and 5 bases at J, with 13 bases between. The CDR3 sequence is 14 residues long. Here the CDR3 reads CASSLHSRHHEQYF. CDR3 in DNA: TGTGCCAGCAGCTTACACTCCCGCCATCACGAGCAGTACTTC.

The chain couples TRBV5-6 to TRBJ2-4, with unresolved D. The CDR3 is made up of 16 amino acids. With 2 bases removed from V and 0 bases from J, the gap between germline ends came to 12 bases. CDR1 is SGHDT and CDR2 is YYEEEE in the germline V gene. CDR3 nucleotides: TGTGCCAGCAGCTTAGGTGCGACCCTAGCCAAAAACATTCAGTACTTC. Encoded protein: CASSLGATLAKNIQYF.

V is TRBV9 and J is TRBJ2-1; tentatively, D is TRBD2 (6 bases). This CDR3 spans 15 amino acids. Trimming left V 0 bases short and J 2 bases short, with 9 bases between. CDR1 SGDLS and CDR2 YYNGEE come from the germline V gene. The CDR3 coding sequence is TGTGCCAGCAGCGTAGATTGGGGGGCCTACAATGAGCAGTTCTTC. Its protein product is CASSVDWGAYNEQFF.

On this clone: Other nucleotide sequences in the sample specify the same CDR3. The chain joins TRBV2 to TRBJ2-3; 8 bases match TRBD2. The CDR3 spans 13 residues. Germline-derived CDR1 and CDR2 are SNHLY and FYNNEI. The V and J ends lost 6 bases and 1 base, in that order; junction bases with no gene match: 0. CDR3 bases: TGTGCCAGCAGAGCGGGGGGCACAGATACGCAGTATTTT. Translated: CASRAGGTDTQYF.

To note about this clone: The same CDR3 can be traced to other DNA sequences in this sample. The rearrangement joins TRBV2 to TRBJ1-2; possibly TRBD1 for D (6 bases). The V gene's germline CDR1 is SNHLY and CDR2 FYNNEI. Trimming took 3 bases from V and 2 from J, leaving 7 bases between them. This CDR3 has 13 residues. The CDR3 spells CASSEGANYGYTF. DNA of the CDR3: TGTGCCAGCAGTGAGGGGGCAAACTATGGCTACACCTTC.

The chain recombines TRBV7-2 with TRBJ2-5; D unresolved. The CDR3 covers 14 residues. Trimming pared 5 bases from V and 10 bases from J, leaving 20 bases between. Germline assignment: CDR1 SGHTA and CDR2 FQGNSA. CDR3 nucleotides: TGTGCCAGCAGCCAGCAAGTCTCCACCTTCAACCAGTACTTC. This sequence encodes CASSQQVSTFNQYF.

V usage is TRBV10-3 and J usage is TRBJ2-7, with a tentative D call TRBD2 (5 bases). Germline values: CDR1 ENHRY, CDR2 SYGVKD. CDR3 size: 13 residues. Trimming removed 4 bases at V and 6 bases at J, with 13 bases between. Here the CDR3 DNA reads TGTGCCATCAGTGGGGAAACTAGATCCGAGCAGTACTTC. Its translation is CAISGETRSEQYF.